The rows below give T cell receptor beta chains drawn from one sample of a study of T cell responses to AZD1222 COVID-19 vaccine. Assay used: immunoSEQ multiplex PCR; TCRdb lists only in-frame clones, some missing. This table has 140,000 to 150,000 clones, approximately 90% appearing once. This material consisted of peripheral blood, taken 28 days after the second AZD1222 dose. The receptors originated from an adult who received the AZD1222 COVID-19 vaccine. Both conserved end residues are part of each CDR3. D genes are given only for firm matches. Rows may omit the clone size; those that give it use once, few, many or a size class.

J,size,V,D,CDR3,DNA
TRBJ2-1,once,TRBV19,-,CASSLRIAATYNEQFF,TGTGCCAGTAGTTTAAGAATAGCGGCTACCTACAATGAGCAGTTCTTC
TRBJ2-1,once,TRBV7-2,-,CASSSWRARGVGEQFF,TGTGCCAGCAGCTCCTGGCGGGCCAGGGGCGTAGGGGAGCAGTTCTTC
TRBJ1-2,-,TRBV30,TRBD1,CAWTLQGGGYTF,TGTGCCTGGACTTTACAGGGGGGCGGCTACACCTTC
TRBJ2-1,-,TRBV4-3,TRBD2,CASSQAGGTGQFF,TGCGCCAGCAGCCAGGCCGGGGGGACCGGGCAGTTCTTC
TRBJ1-5,-,TRBV3-1/TRBV3-2,-,CASSQDRSQPQHF,TGTGCCAGCAGCCAAGATAGAAGTCAGCCCCAGCATTTT
TRBJ2-7,once,TRBV24-1,TRBD1,CATSEGGQDEQYF,TGTGCCACCAGTGAAGGGGGACAGGACGAGCAGTACTTC
TRBJ2-1,-,TRBV7-3,TRBD2,CASSLNLGSGSYNEQFF,TGTGCCAGCAGCTTAAATCTTGGTAGCGGGAGCTACAATGAGCAGTTCTTC
TRBJ2-7,-,TRBV7-9,-,CASSSTRLSEQYF,TGTGCCAGCAGCTCCACCCGTCTAAGCGAGCAGTACTTC
TRBJ2-7,-,TRBV6-1,-,CASSEPGAGVPYEQYF,TGTGCCAGCAGTGAACCAGGGGCAGGGGTCCCCTACGAGCAGTACTTC
TRBJ1-4,-,TRBV28,TRBD1,CASSPGGNGEKLFF,TGTGCCAGCAGCCCAGGGGGCAATGGTGAAAAACTGTTTTTT
TRBJ1-6,-,TRBV12-5,-,CASGLEDNSPLHF,TGTGCTAGTGGTTTGGAAGATAATTCACCCCTCCACTTT
TRBJ1-1,-,TRBV7-2,-,CASSLAGSGMNTEAFF,TGTGCCAGCAGCTTAGCCGGATCAGGGATGAACACTGAAGCTTTCTTT
TRBJ2-1,-,TRBV4-3,TRBD1,CASSQDRGTGIYNEQFF,TGCGCCAGCAGCCAAGATCGGGGGACAGGAATCTACAATGAGCAGTTCTTC
TRBJ1-3,once,TRBV30,-,CAWSVIRAGGNTIYF,TGTGCCTGGAGTGTAATCAGGGCAGGAGGAAACACCATATATTTT
TRBJ2-5,-,TRBV6-6,-,CASRSWRPGETQYF,TGTGCCAGCAGATCGTGGAGGCCCGGGGAGACCCAGTACTTC
TRBJ1-4,-,TRBV6-5,TRBD1,CASSKDRGIEKLFF,TGTGCCAGCAGTAAGGACAGGGGGATTGAAAAACTGTTTTTT
TRBJ2-1,-,TRBV28,TRBD2,CASSSGTSGRFHNEQFF,TGTGCCAGCAGTTCCGGGACTAGCGGGAGGTTCCACAATGAGCAGTTCTTC
TRBJ2-7,-,TRBV28,TRBD2,CASSFGGRRYEQYF,TGTGCCAGCAGTTTTGGCGGGAGAAGGTACGAGCAGTACTTC
TRBJ1-1,-,TRBV19,-,CASSSEDLPITEAFF,TGTGCCAGTAGTTCGGAGGACCTCCCAATTACTGAAGCTTTCTTT
TRBJ2-3,-,TRBV4-1,-,CASSQGWATGTDTQYF,TGCGCCAGCAGCCAAGGTTGGGCCACAGGGACAGATACGCAGTATTTT
TRBJ2-4,-,TRBV20-1,-,CSASPGGKAKNIQYF,TGCAGTGCTAGTCCTGGCGGGAAAGCCAAAAACATTCAGTACTTC
TRBJ2-1,-,TRBV29-1,TRBD1,CSVEGLRDRGYNEQFF,TGCAGCGTTGAAGGGCTAAGAGACAGGGGATACAATGAGCAGTTCTTC
TRBJ2-7,once,TRBV19,-,CASSTPGIYEQYF,TGTGCCAGTAGTACTCCGGGAATCTACGAGCAGTACTTC